This TCR beta chain was documented in a study of blood T cell repertoires in COVID-19. Background on the study: Both acute and convalescent COVID-19 samples were obtained from the United States, Italy and Spain. Sample material is recorded as cDNA or gDNA derived from T cells, B-cell-depleted T cells, or PBMCs.

Authors' data handling: Amplification from reference gene primers served as the basis for estimated nucleated cell counts. This table comes from immunoSEQ multiplex PCR, and its TCRdb copy is limited to in-frame clones, with some not included. V, J and clone size derive from that table, while D and trimming were established from the DNA sequence. The data show tens of thousands of clones, with roughly 86% seen just once and more than 12% held by the top ten. V was clipped by 5 bases and J by 6 bases; unmatched bases: 15. Looked up from germline, CDR1 is SNHLY and CDR2 is FYNNEI. This CDR3 is built from 16 residues.

This sequence joins TRBV2 and TRBJ1-2; 7 nucleotides line up with TRBD1. This TCR was sampled from a human donor in a cohort sampled during active COVID-19. Material: peripheral blood. CDR3 in amino acids: CASSSETGKSVNGYTF. Written as DNA, the CDR3 is TGTGCCAGCAGTTCTGAGACAGGGAAGAGTGTCAATGGCTACACCTTC. Supplemented by reference TRBV2 and TRBJ1-2, the full variable domain reads EPEVTQTPSHQVTQMGQEVILRCVPISNHLYFYWYRQILGQKVEFLVSFYNNEISEKSEIFDDQFSVERPDGSNFTLKIRSTKLEDSAMYFCASSSETGKSVNGYTFGSGTRLTVV.